This passage covers 25 T cell receptor beta chains from one sample sequenced in a study of T-cell reconstitution after alpha-beta-depleted transplantation in children. Unique molecular identifiers were incorporated during preparation of the TCRbeta library. MiXCR was run by TCRdb on the PCR reads, yielding one entry per CDR3 protein. The profile shows just under 250,000 distinct CDR3 sequences, about a quarter of them singletons. Sample: PBMCs, taken before TCRalphabeta/CD19-depleted stem cell transplant. These receptors were collected from a girl aged 2 to 10 with Fanconi anemia, due to receive a stem cell transplant.

The V gene is TRBV15, the J gene TRBJ2-3, with 12 bases that match TRBD2. The CDR3 consists of 21 residues. CDR1 and CDR2 (germline): LNHNV, YYDKDF (reference sequence). Trimming took 0 bases from V and 2 from J; bases not matched to a gene: 15. Here the CDR3 reads CATSRDSRKLAGGRNTDTQYF. DNA for the CDR3: TGTGCCACCAGCAGAGATTCCCGGAAACTAGCGGGAGGCCGGAACACAGATACGCAGTATTTT.

This clonotype has only a few counts. V usage is TRBV12-3 or TRBV12-4 and J usage is TRBJ2-1; D call uncertain. This CDR3 spans 14 amino acids. V lost 2 bases, J lost 10 bases, and 15 bases lay in between. The CDR3 nucleotides read TGTGCCAGCAGTTTACGGTCTGGGAATAACGAGCAGTTCTTC. Protein: CASSLRSGNNEQFF.

This clonotype was detected ten times or more. The chain couples TRBV7-3 to TRBJ2-3; D is perhaps TRBD2 (5 bases). The germline V gene has CDR1 SGHTA and CDR2 FQGTGA. The CDR3 covers 14 residues. Trimming cost V 0 bases and J 2 bases, with 6 bases left between them. The CDR3 region is CASSLTLVTDTQYF. In DNA form, the CDR3 reads TGTGCCAGCAGCTTAACACTAGTCACAGATACGCAGTATTTT.

This clonotype was seen many times. This chain uses TRBV10-3 with TRBJ1-2, with 8 positions matching TRBD1. This CDR3 comprises 15 residues. Germline CDR1 is ENHRY and CDR2 is SYGVKD. With 3 bases clipped from V and 2 bases from J, the junction kept 5 bases outside the gene matches. CDR3 nucleotide sequence: TGTGCCATCAGTGAAACCCGACAGGGGAACTATGGCTACACCTTC. Its protein is CAISETRQGNYGYTF.

A few counts support this clonotype. The rearrangement uses TRBV29-1 and TRBJ2-3; TRBD2 matches at 13 bases. After removal of 4 bases from V and 5 bases from J, the junction contained 15 bases not matched to a gene. Germline V gives CDR1 SQVTM, CDR2 ANQGSEA. This CDR3 contains 18 residues. In nucleotides, the CDR3 is TGCAGCGTTGGAAGGTTCTTTTGGACTAGCGGGAGTCAAGATACGCAGTATTTT. Encoded protein: CSVGRFFWTSGSQDTQYF.

This clonotype was picked up many times. The V gene is TRBV27, the J gene TRBJ2-7, with D uncertain. CDR3 size: 14 residues. Germline CDR1 reads MNHEY; CDR2 reads SMNVEV (reference sequence). Deletions cut 2 bases from V and 0 bases from J, with 8 bases between. The CDR3 sequence is CASSLAQSSYEQYF. The DNA for the CDR3 is TGTGCCAGCAGTTTAGCACAGTCCTCCTACGAGCAGTACTTC.

This clonotype was counted ten times or more. This rearrangement joins TRBV10-3 to TRBJ2-5; TRBD1 agrees at 10 bases. V lost 8 bases and J lost 0; bases outside the gene matches: 9. This CDR3 comprises 16 residues. The germline gives CDR1 ENHRY, CDR2 SYGVKD. In DNA form, the CDR3 reads TGTGCCATCTCCCGGACAGGGGGGGGAGACCAAGAGACCCAGTACTTC. It codes for CAISRTGGGDQETQYF.

This clonotype was observed at least ten times. The V call is TRBV7-2, the J call TRBJ2-3; 10 nucleotides agree with TRBD2. J was trimmed by 5 bases and V by 1 base; bases with no gene match: 6. Germline V gene sequence: CDR1 SGHTA, CDR2 FQGNSA. This CDR3 has 16 amino acids. The CDR3 loop reads CASSLVASGSGDTQYF. The CDR3 DNA follows: TGTGCCAGCAGCTTAGTGGCTAGCGGGAGTGGAGATACGCAGTATTTT.

There are many counts of this clonotype. The V and J genes are TRBV5-8 and TRBJ2-4; no reliable D call. Germline loops: CDR1 SGHTS, CDR2 YDEGEE. V lost 0 bases and J 9 bases, leaving 10 bases between the germline ends. The CDR3 is 13 residues long. The CDR3 here is CASSLVRVTIQYF. The CDR3 nucleotides are TGTGCCAGCAGCTTGGTACGGGTCACCATTCAGTACTTC. The full variable domain, in which reference TRBV5-8 and TRBJ2-4 provide the parts outside the CDR3, is EAGVTQSPTHLIKTRGQQATLRCSPISGHTSVYWYQQALGLGLQFLLWYDEGEERNRGNFPPRFSGRQFPNYSSELNVNALELEDSALYLCASSLVRVTIQYFGAGTRLSVL.

The rearrangement links TRBV20-1 to TRBJ2-1, with D possibly matching TRBD2 (5 bases). V was clipped by 3 bases and J by 5 bases, with 14 bases between them. The germline CDR1 and CDR2 sequences are DFQATT and SNEGSKA (reference sequence). The length of the CDR3 is 14 residues. CDR3 amino acids: CSARNREFNNEQFF. In nucleotides, the CDR3 is TGCAGTGCTAGGAACCGGGAATTTAACAATGAGCAGTTCTTC.

This clonotype turned up a few times. This CDR3 reads CASSLIGQGALYEQYF. CDR3 in DNA: TGTGCCAGCAGTTTAATCGGACAGGGGGCATTGTACGAGCAGTACTTC. The chain is built from TRBV28 and TRBJ2-7; 11 bases are shared with TRBD1. The CDR3 spans 16 residues. The V gene end was trimmed by 2 bases and the J gene end by 4 bases; junction bases not matched to a gene: 7. Germline V CDR1 and CDR2: MDHEN, SYDVKM.

The rearrangement uses TRBV25-1 and TRBJ2-7; D is uncertain. Trimming left V 3 bases short and J 3 bases short, with 9 bases between. Germline V gene data show CDR1 as MGHDK and CDR2 as SYGVNS. The CDR3 has 13 amino acids. The CDR3 here is CASSEGSFYEQYF. For the CDR3, the DNA is TGTGCCAGCAGTGAGGGCAGTTTCTACGAGCAGTACTTC.

This clonotype has more than one count but fewer than ten. The chain combines TRBV20-1 with TRBJ2-5; 7 bases map to TRBD2. The CDR3 consists of 15 residues. The germline V gene has CDR1 DFQATT and CDR2 SNEGSKA (reference sequence). Trimming removed 6 bases from V and 2 bases from J; junction bases left unmatched: 12. Here the CDR3 reads CSAGGASGKQETQYF. In DNA, the CDR3 is TGCAGTGCCGGCGGGGCTAGCGGAAAACAAGAGACCCAGTACTTC.

The chain joins TRBV21-1 to TRBJ2-7. TRBV21-1 counts as a pseudogene. This CDR3 contains 14 residues. CDR3 DNA: TGTGCCAGCAGCACGATCCAGGCTCTCTACGAGCAGTACTTC. It encodes CASSTIQALYEQYF.

Many counts were recorded for this clonotype. DNA of the CDR3: TGCAGTGCTAGAAGGTGGGACACTGAAGCTTTCTTT. This encodes CSARRWDTEAFF. The chain uses TRBV20-1 and TRBJ1-1; no clear D gene. The CDR3 is made up of 12 amino acids. The germline V and J ends were trimmed by 2 bases and 3 bases, with 7 bases remaining between them. Germline CDR1 is DFQATT and CDR2 is SNEGSKA (reference sequence).

This chain connects TRBV20-1 to TRBJ1-5; the D is unclear. The germline V gene has CDR1 DFQATT and CDR2 SNEGSKA (reference sequence). CDR3 length equals 15 residues. V gave up 6 bases and J gave up 0 bases, with 15 bases separating them. The CDR3 protein is CSAPLALNSNQPQHF. CDR3 bases: TGCAGTGCCCCCCTGGCACTCAATAGCAATCAGCCCCAGCATTTT.

The gene calls are TRBV6-5 and TRBJ1-3; a possible D gene is TRBD1 (5 bases). The ends were cut back, 0 bases at V and 0 bases at J, with 15 bases in the middle. The CDR3 consists of 18 residues. Per the germline V gene, CDR1 is MNHEY and CDR2 is SVGAGI. The CDR3 coding sequence is TGTGCCAGCAGTTACTCTCCAGGGAACCCTTCCTCTGGAAACACCATATATTTT. The encoded protein is CASSYSPGNPSSGNTIYF.

The rearrangement uses TRBV20-1 and TRBJ2-3, with D perhaps TRBD1 or TRBD2 (6 bases each). Trimming stripped 1 base from V and 1 base from J, with 15 bases between. The CDR3 length is 16 residues. Germline loops: CDR1 DFQATT, CDR2 SNEGSKA (reference sequence). For the CDR3, the DNA is TGCAGTGCTAGAGCCCTTAAGGGGGGAGGCACAGATACGCAGTATTTT. Its translation is CSARALKGGGTDTQYF.

The rearrangement links TRBV28 to TRBJ2-5; a weak D match, TRBD2 (5 bases). This CDR3 has 14 amino acids. V lost 3 bases to trimming and J lost 5 bases, with 13 bases between them. CDR1 and CDR2 (germline): MDHEN, SYDVKM. The CDR3 protein is CASSFSRALETQYF. CDR3 nucleotide sequence: TGTGCCAGCAGTTTTTCGAGGGCCTTGGAGACCCAGTACTTC. Together with reference TRBV28 and TRBJ2-5, the CDR3 gives the full variable domain: DVKVTQSSRYLVKRTGEKVFLECVQDMDHENMFWYRQDPGLGLRLIYFSYDVKMKEKGDIPEGYSVSREKKERFSLILESASTNQTSMYLCASSFSRALETQYFGPGTRLLVL.

The V gene is TRBV10-3, the J gene TRBJ1-5, with D perhaps matching TRBD1 (6 bases). V was trimmed by 6 bases and J by 1 base, leaving 10 bases between them. This CDR3 is built from 14 residues. CDR1 ENHRY and CDR2 SYGVKD come from the germline V gene. CDR3 loop: CAIRPTGSNQPQHF. The CDR3 DNA reads TGTGCCATCAGGCCTACAGGGAGCAATCAGCCCCAGCATTTT.

This clonotype was seen at least ten times. The chain links TRBV6-2 or TRBV6-3 to TRBJ2-4; the match to TRBD2 covers 10 bases. Germline CDR1 is MNHEY and CDR2 is SVGEGT. This CDR3 spans 13 amino acids. Trimming at V came to 6 bases and at J to 7 bases, leaving 3 bases not matched to a gene. The chain's CDR3 is CASRKTSGNIQYF. CDR3 bases: TGTGCCAGCAGAAAGACTAGCGGGAACATTCAGTACTTC.

This clonotype was seen more than once but under ten times. The rearrangement links TRBV28 to TRBJ2-3, with 9 nucleotides matching TRBD1. This CDR3 region has 16 residues. Germline CDR1 and CDR2: MDHEN and SYDVKM. The V and J ends lost 3 bases and 2 bases, in that order; junction bases with no gene match: 6. CDR3 coding DNA: TGTGCCAGCAGTTTGCCGGGACAGGGCGTCACAGATACGCAGTATTTT. Protein: CASSLPGQGVTDTQYF.

The rearrangement joins TRBV5-6 to TRBJ2-7; the D is unclear. Trimming took off 4 bases at V and 1 base at J, with 6 bases between the two ends. The CDR3 is 12 residues long. CDR1 is SGHDT, CDR2 YYEEEE, per germline. In DNA form, the CDR3 reads TGTGCCAGCAGCGCCTATTCCTACGAGCAGTACTTC. It specifies CASSAYSYEQYF. The whole variable domain, filled in from reference TRBV5-6 and TRBJ2-7, reads DAGVTQSPTHLIKTRGQQVTLRCSPKSGHDTVSWYQQALGQGPQFIFQYYEEEERQRGNFPDRFSGHQFPNYSSELNVNALLLGDSALYLCASSAYSYEQYFGPGTRLTVT.

There are many counts of this clonotype. This sequence joins TRBV20-1 and TRBJ2-7; 7 bases match TRBD2. The V gene end was trimmed by 6 bases and the J gene end by 2 bases; junction bases not matched to a gene: 10. The CDR3 is made up of 14 amino acids. From germline, CDR1 is DFQATT and CDR2 SNEGSKA (reference sequence). CDR3 residues: CSAPPGLYPYEQYF. In DNA, the CDR3 is TGCAGTGCCCCTCCGGGACTATACCCCTACGAGCAGTACTTC.

This clonotype appeared once. The genes are TRBV20-1 and TRBJ2-7; 8 positions match TRBD1. The CDR3 has 14 amino acids. CDR1 and CDR2 (germline): DFQATT, SNEGSKA (reference sequence). The ends lost 4 bases at V and 2 bases at J; junction bases unmatched: 7. The CDR3 sequence: CSATGADRAYEQYF. The CDR3 DNA is TGCAGTGCTACGGGGGCGGACAGGGCCTACGAGCAGTACTTC.